The 10 T cell receptor delta chains below all came from one sample that was sequenced in a study of γδ T cells in repeated Plasmodium falciparum infection. TCRdb re-called clones from the multiplex PCR reads using CATT. The data show under 60,000 delta-chain clones, approximately 1.5% seen once. Bulk repertoires came from Vgamma9/Vdelta2+ or Vdelta2-negative gammadelta T cells flow-sorted from PBMC. Material for sequencing was gamma-delta T cells from blood. The receptors here all came from a pool of human donors (malaria-infected and uninfected, not separated).

For this clone: TCRdb assigns this DNA the protein of a much larger clone, which departs from its translation at residue 16; this likely reflects a read error, and the protein shown comes from translating the DNA. The chain couples TRDV1 to TRDJ1, with 10 nucleotides matching TRDD3. This CDR3 region has 22 residues. Germline loops: CDR1 TSWWSYY, CDR2 QGS. Trimming removed 2 bases from V and 1 base from J; junction bases left unmatched: 22. The CDR3 DNA follows: TGTGCTCTTGGGGAAAACGGGGGTCACTGGGGGATGACTGGCCCGTCCACCGATAAACTCATCTTT. Protein: CALGENGGHWGMTGPSTDKLIF.

This clone has only a few counts. Translating this DNA gives a protein that differs at residue 15 from the TCRdb one, which belongs to a much larger clone; a read error is likely, and the protein shown is this translation. V is TRDV1 and J is TRDJ3; TRDD3 matches at 11 bases. Germline V gene sequence: CDR1 TSWWSYY, CDR2 QGS. CDR3 length: 21 residues. DNA for the CDR3: TGTGCTCTTGGGGAACTACCTACAGGGTGGGGGATACGATGGGGCACCCGACAGATGTTTTTC. Its protein product is CALGELPTGWGIRWGTRQMFF.

In regard to this clone: The likely explanation is a read error, given a far larger clone one base away. Other DNA sequences in this sample translate to the same CDR3. The J segment was not called; the V segment is TRDV1; TRDD3 was called by the table and not checked on the DNA. The CDR3 totals 26 residues. CDR1 and CDR2 from the germline V gene are TSWWSYY and QGS. CDR3 loop: CALGGLALPMKLEDSPSLALTAQLFF. The CDR3 nucleotides read TGTGCTCTTGGGGGACTAGCGCTTCCTATGAAGCTGGAGGATTCTCCTTCCTTAGCATTGACAGCACAGCTCTTCTTT.

This clone was found a few times. J is TRDJ1 and V is TRDV1; 10 bases align to TRDD3. TCRdb carries no J gene annotation; the J gene was assigned here by matching the DNA with germline. This CDR3 has 18 amino acids. After removal of 8 bases from V and 2 bases from J, the junction contained 17 bases not matched to a gene. Germline V gives CDR1 TSWWSYY, CDR2 QGS. This CDR3 is CALLRRSKLLGDTDKLIF. Here the CDR3 DNA reads TGTGCTCTTCTACGGAGGAGCAAACTACTGGGGGATACCGATAAACTCATCTTT.

This clone showed up just a few times. This likely came from a read error, as a far larger clone is one base away. Other DNA sequences in the sample encode the same CDR3. This chain connects TRDV1 to TRDJ1, with 13 bases identical to TRDD3. The J gene is absent in TCRdb and was assigned here via DNA matching to germline. Germline V gene sequence: CDR1 TSWWSYY, CDR2 QGS. This CDR3 region has 25 residues. V shed 2 bases, J shed 10 bases, and the junction held 37 bases outside the gene matches. The CDR3 DNA is TGTGCTCTTGGGGAAATTTCGGCTCCCTCTCGGGCCCCGTACTGGGGGATACGGGTCACAATAGGACTCATCTTT. This codes for CALGEISAPSRAPYWGIRVTIGLIF.

The genes are TRAV29/DV5 and TRDJ1; the D gene could be TRDD2 or TRDD3 (8 bases each). Assignment of the J gene here rests on matching the DNA to germline, because TCRdb gives none. The germline CDR1 and CDR2 sequences are NSMFDY and ISSIKDK. The CDR3 covers 20 residues. V was cut by 2 bases and J by 2 bases, with 31 bases left in between. The CDR3 protein is CAASRLPTLGDEAWTDKLIF. The CDR3 DNA sequence: TGTGCAGCAAGTAGACTTCCTACCTTGGGGGATGAGGCGTGGACCGATAAACTCATCTTT.

Concerning this clone itself: The TCRdb protein comes from a much larger clone and disagrees with this DNA's translation at residue 12, likely due to a read error; the protein given here is derived from the DNA. The DNA for the CDR3 is TGTGCCTGTGACTCTCTAACTGGGGGACAGACTAAGTACACCGATAAACTCATCTTT. Protein sequence: CACDSLTGGQTKYTDKLIF. The chain employs TRDV2 and TRDJ1; 9 bases align to TRDD3. No J segment appears in TCRdb, so it was assigned here by matching the sequence to germline. Per germline, CDR1 GEAIGNYY and CDR2 EKD. CDR3 size: 19 residues. V shed 3 bases and J 0 bases; nucleotides not matched to a gene: 16.

Many counts were recorded for this clone. The same CDR3 can be traced to other DNA sequences in this sample. The J gene is TRDJ1, the V gene TRDV1; D perhaps matches TRDD3 (6 bases). Germline CDR1 and CDR2: TSWWSYY and QGS. CDR3 length equals 19 residues. V dropped 4 bases and J dropped 1 base, with 25 bases sitting between them. The CDR3 sequence is CALGASPRSGGALTDKLIF. CDR3 nucleotides: TGTGCTCTTGGGGCTAGTCCTAGGAGTGGGGGGGCTCTCACCGATAAACTCATCTTT.

This clone has ten or more counts. The TCRdb protein comes from a much larger clone and disagrees with this DNA's translation at residue 3, likely due to a read error; the protein given here is derived from the DNA. The chain combines TRDV1 with TRDJ1; 8 positions agree with TRDD3. TCRdb does not report a J gene; here it was assigned by matching the DNA to germline references. Germline CDR1 TSWWSYY, CDR2 QGS. CDR3 length: 19 residues. The CDR3 DNA reads as TGTGCTCCTGGGGAACTAATCGCCCCACTGGGGGTTCTTACCGATAAACTCATCTTT. This encodes CAPGELIAPLGVLTDKLIF.

This clone was recorded a few times. The mismatch at residue 4 between this DNA's translation and the TCRdb protein of a much larger clone likely reflects a read error; the protein shown is translated from the DNA. The V and J genes are TRDV1 and TRDJ1; TRDD3 agrees at 8 bases. V trimming: 8 bases; J trimming: 0 bases; junction bases outside the gene matches: 14. The CDR3 is 17 residues long. Germline-derived CDR1 and CDR2 are TSWWSYY and QGS. CDR3 sequence (DNA): TGTGCTCTTAGCTGGGGGAACACCCTTCAGTACACCGATAAACTCATCTTT. Amino acid sequence: CALSWGNTLQYTDKLIF.